The 4 T cell receptor beta chains below were found in one sample sequenced in a study of OX40 agonist ivuxolimab in advanced cancers. This table comes from immunoSEQ multiplex PCR, and its TCRdb copy is limited to in-frame clones, with some not included. The sample gives more than 55,000 clones, over 65% of which show up once; about 6.3% is in the top ten. Sequences were derived from CD4+ or CD8+ T cells sorted from blood, sampled in a trial of the OX40 agonist ivuxolimab. Receptor source: an adult with an advanced solid tumor such as melanoma, head and neck, liver or kidney cancer.

The rearrangement uses TRBV29-1 and TRBJ2-1, with 7 bases identical to TRBD1. Germline V gene data show CDR1 as SQVTM and CDR2 as ANQGSEA. The junction had 3 bases not matched to a gene; V was cut back by 6 bases and J by 1 base. The length of the CDR3 is 13 residues. CDR3 in amino acids: CSVQGVSYNEQFF. In DNA form, the CDR3 reads TGCAGCGTGCAGGGGGTTTCCTACAATGAGCAGTTCTTC.

The V and J genes are TRBV28 and TRBJ1-2; no definite D call. This CDR3 region has 11 residues. Germline CDR1 is MDHEN and CDR2 is SYDVKM. CDR3 sequence (DNA): TGTGCGGCCTTCGCTAACTATGGCTACACCTTC. It codes for CAAFANYGYTF.

The chain uses TRBV7-3 and TRBJ2-3; the D gene is possibly TRBD2 (6 bases). Trimming shortened V by 5 bases and J by 10 bases, and 13 bases separated the two germline ends. Germline lookup yields CDR1 SGHTA and CDR2 FQGTGA. The CDR3 extends over 12 amino acids. The CDR3 DNA follows: TGTGCCAGCAGCCCAGGACCGGGGGCGCAGTATTTT. Translating gives CASSPGPGAQYF.

The chain employs TRBV5-4 and TRBJ2-5; D is possibly TRBD1 (6 bases). Deletions cut 2 bases from V and 5 bases from J, with 13 bases between. Per germline, CDR1 SGHNT and CDR2 YYREEE (reference sequence). The CDR3 is made up of 14 amino acids. The DNA for the CDR3 is TGTGCCAGCAGCTTCGCCAGGGGCTCCGAGACCCAGTACTTC. Amino acids: CASSFARGSETQYF.